The entry below gives a single TCR beta chain sequence along with its context. Its cognate antigen is unknown. Trimming cost V 3 bases and J 11 bases, with 20 bases left between them. Germline V gene lookup returns CDR1 SGDLS and CDR2 YYNGEE. CDR3 size: 14 residues. Isolation of PBMCs gave at least 6 million cells per sample. This specimen comes from a study of blood T cells in healthy people across ages. Study-wide findings and caveats: Expanded clonotype changes were possibly confounded by unknown donor CMV status.

Through a sample-barcoded 5' primer and a J-beta primer mix, a second PCR was run for roughly 7 to 12 cycles. A tag from a template-switch adaptor with 12 random nucleotides marked each cDNA molecule. TCRdb redid the calling of the 5' RACE reads with MiXCR, one entry per CDR3 protein. The table has around 1.7 million distinct CDR3 sequences, roughly 27% seen once; the top ten hold more than 6%. Source material: blood. The chain combines TRBV9 with TRBJ2-5; D uncertain. This receptor was obtained from a woman in her 30s in good health. CDR3 loop: CASSAHDLTDTQYF. CDR3 DNA: TGTGCCAGCAGCGCCCACGACCTCACAGATACGCAGTACTTC. The full variable domain, its missing parts supplied by reference TRBV9 and TRBJ2-5, is DSGVTQTPKHLITATGQRVTLRCSPRSGDLSVYWYQQSLDQGLQFLIQYYNGEERAKGNILERFSAQQFPDLHSELNLSSLELGDSALYFCASSAHDLTDTQYFGPGTRLLVL.